This T cell receptor beta chain was captured by sequencing in a study of T cell responses to AZD1222 COVID-19 vaccine. Findings and limits, study-wide: The study found vaccine-associated CD4 TCRs spanning spike, dominant at 160-218 and 743-854. The number of AZD1222 recipients seropositive at baseline was only 6 or 7.

In germline, CDR1 is SGHTA, CDR2 FQGNSA. The length of the CDR3 is 15 residues. V lost 3 bases to trimming and J lost 4 bases; unmatched junction nucleotides: 9. The analysis combined second doses at about 4 or about 12 weeks. Libraries were prepared by immunoSEQ multiplex PCR; TCRdb keeps only in-frame clonotypes and omits some of them. Found here are about 120,000 clones, almost 95% of them singletons; the top ten hold roughly 1.5%. This clone occurred once. What it binds is not known. The sequence was collected from an adult who received the AZD1222 COVID-19 vaccine. Material: peripheral blood, obtained 28 days after the second AZD1222 dose. The V and J genes are TRBV7-2 and TRBJ2-7; 7 positions agree with TRBD2. This CDR3 reads CASSFSGLVSYEQYF. DNA for the CDR3: TGTGCCAGCAGCTTTAGCGGGCTGGTCAGTTACGAGCAGTACTTC. Based on the CDR3 plus reference TRBV7-2 and TRBJ2-7, the full variable domain is GAGVSQSPSNKVTEKGKDVELRCDPISGHTALYWYRQSLGQGLEFLIYFQGNSAPDKSGLPSDRFSAERTGGSVSTLTIQRTQQEDSAVYLCASSFSGLVSYEQYFGPGTRLTVT.